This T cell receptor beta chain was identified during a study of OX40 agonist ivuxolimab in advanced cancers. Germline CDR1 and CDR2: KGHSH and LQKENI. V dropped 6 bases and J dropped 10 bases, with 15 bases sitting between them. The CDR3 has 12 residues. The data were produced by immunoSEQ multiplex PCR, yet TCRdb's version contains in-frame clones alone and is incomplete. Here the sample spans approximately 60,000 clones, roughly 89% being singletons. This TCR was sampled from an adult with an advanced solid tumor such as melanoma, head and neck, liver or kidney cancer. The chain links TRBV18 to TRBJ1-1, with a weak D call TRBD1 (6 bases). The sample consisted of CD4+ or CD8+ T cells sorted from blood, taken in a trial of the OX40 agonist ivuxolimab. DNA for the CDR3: TGTGCCAGCTCCCTCTTACAGGGCGTAGCTTTCTTT. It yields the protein CASSLLQGVAFF. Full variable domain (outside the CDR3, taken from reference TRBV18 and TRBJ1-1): NAGVMQNPRHLVRRRGQEARLRCSPMKGHSHVYWYRQLPEEGLKFMVYLQKENIIDESGMPKERFSAEFPKEGPSILRIQQVVRGDSAAYFCASSLLQGVAFFGQGTRLTVV.